This TCR beta chain emerged from a study of shared clonotypes between healthy human individuals. Assay used: immunoSEQ multiplex PCR; TCRdb lists only in-frame clones, some missing. This table holds some 1.1 million clones, roughly 80% found once. The CDR3 length is 14 residues. V lost 2 bases, J lost 0 bases, and 9 bases lay in between. CDR1 is GTSNPN and CDR2 is SVGIG in the germline V gene (reference sequence). This clone was observed once. The chain is built from TRBV30 and TRBJ2-3; D unresolved. The sample consisted of memory CD4+ T cells from PBMCs. The subset: CD45RA-negative fraction. The TCR comes from a man between 18 and 29 years old in good health. Some clones in this sample may be carry-over from other donors' samples. The CDR3 sequence is CAWSSQTSTDTQYF. The CDR3 DNA reads as TGTGCCTGGAGTTCCCAAACTAGCACAGATACGCAGTATTTT.